What follows are 23 T cell receptor beta chains derived from one specimen sequenced in a study of blood T cell repertoires in COVID-19 (dated by TCRdb to the early 2020s). Library method: the immunoSEQ multiplex PCR assay. What TCRdb holds here is the immuneACCESS table cut down to in-frame rearrangements. Part of the clones is not present; checked against another copy, under half of the missing clones reflect an unresolved V gene, and the others are unexplained. Recorded for this sample are around 440,000 clones; approximately 89% of them occurred a single time. The ten largest clones take up roughly 12% of the sample. The source material was peripheral blood. The receptors originated from a woman in her forties or fifties with COVID-19, enrolled during active disease.

The V call is TRBV7-9, the J call TRBJ2-5; maybe TRBD1 (5 bases). Trimming stripped 2 bases from V and 3 bases from J, with 7 bases between. The CDR3 is 13 residues long. Germline CDR1 is SEHNR and CDR2 is FQNEAQ (reference sequence). Here the CDR3 DNA reads TGTGCCAGCAGCTTACCACAGGAAGAGACCCAGTACTTC. Amino acids: CASSLPQEETQYF.

The chain is built from TRBV15 and TRBJ1-6; 8 bases fit TRBD1. Germline assignment: CDR1 LNHNV and CDR2 YYDKDF (reference sequence). This CDR3 is 15 amino acids long. J was trimmed by 7 bases and V by 2 bases; bases with no gene match: 4. The CDR3 reads CATSRSTGANSPLHF. The CDR3 nucleotides are TGTGCCACCAGCAGATCGACAGGGGCAAATTCACCCCTCCACTTT. Full variable domain (missing parts from reference TRBV15 and TRBJ1-6): DAMVIQNPRYQVTQFGKPVTLSCSQTLNHNVMYWYQQKSSQAPKLLFHYYDKDFNNEADTPDNFQSRRPNTSFCFLDIRSPGLGDTAMYLCATSRSTGANSPLHFGNGTRLTVT.

The chain is built from TRBV2 and TRBJ2-2; D perhaps matches TRBD2 (5 bases). Germline CDR1 is SNHLY and CDR2 is FYNNEI. V shed 6 bases and J shed 0 bases, with 8 bases lying between them. There are 14 residues in the CDR3. This CDR3 reads CASRRAPNTGELFF. The CDR3 bases are TGTGCCAGCAGGCGGGCCCCGAACACCGGGGAGCTGTTTTTT.

In DNA form, the CDR3 reads TGTGCCATCCTTTGGGCCTATGGCTACACCTTC. Translation gives CAILWAYGYTF. V and J are TRBV12-3 or TRBV12-4 and TRBJ1-2; D unresolved. Trimming stripped 10 bases from V and 4 bases from J, with 10 bases between. There are 11 residues in the CDR3.

This chain links TRBV5-1 with TRBJ2-2, with D unresolved. The V and J ends lost 0 bases and 0 bases respectively, with 9 bases between them. Germline CDR1 reads SGHRS; CDR2 reads YFSETQ. There are 16 residues in the CDR3. The CDR3 spells CASSLARRSNTGELFF. The CDR3 DNA is TGCGCCAGCAGCTTGGCTAGACGTTCGAACACCGGGGAGCTGTTTTTT.

This clone was counted once. The chain couples TRBV30 to TRBJ1-4; tentative D call: TRBD1 (5 bases). The CDR3 is 13 amino acids. Germline V lookup: CDR1 GTSNPN, CDR2 SVGIG (reference sequence). Trimming removed 1 base at V and 3 bases at J, with 6 bases between. The CDR3 nucleotides read TGTGCCTGGAGTGAGACAGCTAATGAAAAACTGTTTTTT. This encodes CAWSETANEKLFF.

The J gene is TRBJ1-4, the V gene TRBV28; no clear D gene. The germline V and J ends were trimmed by 5 bases and 5 bases, with 3 bases remaining between them. Germline V gives CDR1 MDHEN, CDR2 SYDVKM. The CDR3 runs to 11 residues. This CDR3 reads CASSQNEKLFF. CDR3 nucleotide sequence: TGTGCCAGCAGTCAAAATGAAAAACTGTTTTTT.

Note on this clone: The sample holds other DNA sequences that translate to the same CDR3. The V call is TRBV18, the J call TRBJ1-1; D is perhaps TRBD1 (5 bases). This CDR3 contains 13 residues. The germline V and J ends were trimmed by 3 bases and 1 base, with 6 bases remaining between them. Germline CDR1 KGHSH, CDR2 LQKENI. The CDR3 DNA follows: TGTGCCAGCTCACCCAGGGAGAACACTGAAGCTTTCTTT. Protein: CASSPRENTEAFF.

The rearrangement links TRBV10-3 to TRBJ1-1, with TRBD1 matching 10 bases. V was clipped by 4 bases and J by 4 bases; unmatched bases: 9. The CDR3 extends over 16 amino acids. CDR1 and CDR2 (germline): ENHRY, SYGVKD. The CDR3 region is CAISGSLTGGSTEAFF. In nucleotides, the CDR3 is TGTGCCATCAGTGGGTCATTGACAGGGGGCAGCACTGAAGCTTTCTTT.

This chain links TRBV7-2 with TRBJ1-1; no clear D gene. The CDR3 runs to 14 residues. Per germline, CDR1 SGHTA and CDR2 FQGNSA. V was trimmed by 3 bases and J by 0 bases, leaving 8 bases between them. The CDR3 nucleotides read TGTGCCAGCAGCTTCACGCGGATGAACACTGAAGCTTTCTTT. Protein sequence: CASSFTRMNTEAFF.

The V gene is TRBV5-1, the J gene TRBJ2-7, with 7 bases aligning to TRBD1. The V and J ends lost 0 bases and 0 bases, in that order; junction bases with no gene match: 3. This CDR3 is 15 amino acids long. CDR1 SGHRS and CDR2 YFSETQ come from the germline V gene. The CDR3 loop is CASSLGRDSSYEQYF. The CDR3 nucleotides read TGCGCCAGCAGCTTGGGTAGGGACAGCTCCTACGAGCAGTACTTC.

This sequence joins TRBV5-1 and TRBJ2-7, with D perhaps matching TRBD1 (6 bases). The CDR3 is 14 residues long. CDR1 is SGHRS, CDR2 YFSETQ, per germline. The V and J ends lost 3 bases and 7 bases respectively, with 17 bases between them. The CDR3 region is CASSSDRSRPEQYF. The CDR3 nucleotides read TGCGCCAGCAGCTCCGACAGGTCCAGACCGGAGCAGTACTTC.

The chain is built from TRBV30 and TRBJ1-1, with no clear D. The CDR3 loop spans 13 amino acids. Trimming removed 5 bases at V and 1 base at J, with 11 bases between. Germline V gene sequence: CDR1 GTSNPN, CDR2 SVGIG (reference sequence). The CDR3 sequence is CAWLGRKNTEAFF. DNA for the CDR3: TGTGCCTGGCTGGGGAGAAAGAACACTGAAGCTTTCTTT.

This clone appeared once. This chain joins TRBV12-3 or TRBV12-4 and TRBJ1-1, with TRBD1 matching over 9 bases. The CDR3 is 12 residues long. The junction had 5 bases not matched to a gene; V was cut back by 6 bases and J by 9 bases. The CDR3, as DNA: TGTGCCAGCAGCCGGGACAGGGTAAAAGCTTTCTTT. It translates to CASSRDRVKAFF.

The chain joins TRBV2 to TRBJ2-2; 7 positions agree with TRBD2. The CDR3 contains 15 residues. Germline CDR1 is SNHLY and CDR2 is FYNNEI. The trim removed 3 bases at V and 5 bases at J, leaving 6 bases unmatched. CDR3 in DNA: TGTGCCAGCAGTGAGGGAGGGGTTGGGACCGGGGAGCTGTTTTTT. It translates to CASSEGGVGTGELFF.

This clone was counted only a few times. This chain's CDR3 is CASSHAGGYTEAFF. The CDR3 region has the DNA TGTGCCAGCAGCCACGCAGGGGGGTACACTGAAGCTTTCTTT. The chain combines TRBV14 with TRBJ1-1; 7 positions agree with TRBD1. The CDR3 runs 14 residues. After removal of 3 bases from V and 3 bases from J, the junction contained 4 bases not matched to a gene. CDR1 and CDR2 (germline): SGHDN, FVKESK.

V and J are TRBV28 and TRBJ2-1; 7 positions match TRBD2. CDR1 and CDR2 from the germline V gene are MDHEN and SYDVKM. Trimming took 5 bases from V and 7 from J; bases not matched to a gene: 14. There are 16 residues in the CDR3. CDR3 sequence: CASSSLGEGWGNEQFF. CDR3 bases: TGTGCCAGCAGTAGCCTGGGGGAGGGTTGGGGGAATGAGCAGTTCTTC.

V gene TRBV6-5 combines with J gene TRBJ1-2, with 12 bases fitting TRBD1. This CDR3 spans 14 amino acids. J gave up 7 bases and V 7 bases, and 7 bases lay outside the gene matches. Germline V lookup: CDR1 MNHEY, CDR2 SVGAGI. The CDR3 region has the DNA TGTGCCAGCAAGTCGGGACAGGGGGCGTTTGGCTACACCTTC. It codes for CASKSGQGAFGYTF.

This clone was detected only once. The V call is TRBV4-1, the J call TRBJ1-4; D gene uncertain. The ends were cut back, 3 bases at V and 5 bases at J, with 13 bases in the middle. Germline assignment: CDR1 MGHRA and CDR2 YSYEKL. The CDR3 contains 15 residues. CDR3 nucleotides: TGCGCCAGCAGCCAGCCAACCTCGGGAAATGAAAAACTGTTTTTT. The encoded protein is CASSQPTSGNEKLFF.

The chain is built from TRBV2 and TRBJ1-1; 8 nucleotides match TRBD1. With V trimmed by 2 bases and J by 6 bases, 8 bases remained unmatched. The germline gives CDR1 SNHLY, CDR2 FYNNEI. The length of the CDR3 is 15 residues. The CDR3 DNA reads TGTGCCAGCAGTGAAAGGACAGGGAGAAGTCCTGAAGCTTTCTTT. Its translation is CASSERTGRSPEAFF.

Only one count was recorded for this clone. In DNA, the CDR3 is TGTGCCACCATGGAGGGGGGGACAGATACGCAGTATTTT. It encodes CATMEGGTDTQYF. The rearrangement links TRBV24-1 to TRBJ2-3; D is possibly TRBD2 (7 bases). Germline V gene lookup returns CDR1 KGHDR and CDR2 SFDVKD. V was pared by 8 bases and J by 3 bases, with 11 bases between. This CDR3 contains 13 residues.

The chain couples TRBV5-6 to TRBJ2-7; D remains unclear. The CDR3 has 12 residues. The V end lost 4 bases, the J end lost 5 bases, and 10 bases lay between the germline ends. Per germline, CDR1 SGHDT and CDR2 YYEEEE. The CDR3, as DNA: TGTGCCAGCAGCGCACAACAAGACGAGCAGTACTTC. Translating it yields CASSAQQDEQYF.

CDR3: CASSQEAAFVDNEQFF. The DNA for the CDR3 is TGTGCCAGCAGCCAAGAGGCCGCCTTCGTGGACAATGAGCAGTTCTTC. The chain employs TRBV3-1 (or the pseudogene TRBV3-2) and TRBJ2-1; D ambiguous. The V end was cut by 0 bases, the J end by 5 bases, with 14 bases between. Germline V gene lookup returns CDR1 LGHDT and CDR2 YNNKEL (reference sequence). This CDR3 contains 16 residues.